This T cell receptor (beta chain) was observed in a study of CD8 T cells in Susac syndrome. CD8+ and CD4+ T cells circulating in blood were sequenced for TCR beta. TEMRA cells were FACS-enriched, with CD8+ and CD4+ T cells isolated negatively. A quantity of about 0.5 to 1 ug RNA underwent reverse transcription using random hexamers. TCR beta CDR3 was amplified by immunoSEQ covering 54 Vbeta and 13 Jbeta. One entry per CDR3 protein, called by TCRdb with MiXCR from the immunoSEQ multiplex PCR reads. The sample yields 120,000 or so distinct CDR3 sequences, 85% to 95% seen once. The CDR3 runs 15 residues. Germline CDR1 and CDR2: DFQATT and SNEGSKA (reference sequence). V lost 1 base, J lost 5 bases, and 8 bases stayed unmatched.

Specimen: CD4+ T cells from PBMCs. The source is a human donor with multiple sclerosis. The chain carries TRBV20-1 and TRBJ1-5; TRBD1 agrees at 7 bases. The CDR3 loop is CSARGGKTGHQPQHF. The CDR3 nucleotides are TGCAGTGCTAGAGGGGGTAAGACAGGGCATCAGCCCCAGCATTTT.